Here is one T cell receptor (beta chain) with its context. This specimen comes from a study of blood T cell repertoires in COVID-19. At the level of the study: Whether acute or convalescent, the COVID-19 samples came from the United States, Italy and Spain.

Measured with immunoSEQ multiplex PCR; TCRdb has only the in-frame clones, and not every one. The table lists approximately 250,000 clones, 70% to 90% of them singletons. The sequenced material came from peripheral blood. This sequence was found in a man aged 45 to 65 with COVID-19, enrolled during active disease.

CDR3 residues: CASSLGGQESEQFF. CDR3 sequence (DNA): TGTGCCAGCAGCTTAGGGGGACAGGAGTCTGAGCAGTTCTTC. The rearrangement uses TRBV7-3 and TRBJ2-1; 8 bases fit TRBD1. CDR1 and CDR2 from the germline V gene are SGHTA and FQGTGA. The CDR3 is 14 residues long. V shed 2 bases, J shed 9 bases, and the junction held 6 bases outside the gene matches.